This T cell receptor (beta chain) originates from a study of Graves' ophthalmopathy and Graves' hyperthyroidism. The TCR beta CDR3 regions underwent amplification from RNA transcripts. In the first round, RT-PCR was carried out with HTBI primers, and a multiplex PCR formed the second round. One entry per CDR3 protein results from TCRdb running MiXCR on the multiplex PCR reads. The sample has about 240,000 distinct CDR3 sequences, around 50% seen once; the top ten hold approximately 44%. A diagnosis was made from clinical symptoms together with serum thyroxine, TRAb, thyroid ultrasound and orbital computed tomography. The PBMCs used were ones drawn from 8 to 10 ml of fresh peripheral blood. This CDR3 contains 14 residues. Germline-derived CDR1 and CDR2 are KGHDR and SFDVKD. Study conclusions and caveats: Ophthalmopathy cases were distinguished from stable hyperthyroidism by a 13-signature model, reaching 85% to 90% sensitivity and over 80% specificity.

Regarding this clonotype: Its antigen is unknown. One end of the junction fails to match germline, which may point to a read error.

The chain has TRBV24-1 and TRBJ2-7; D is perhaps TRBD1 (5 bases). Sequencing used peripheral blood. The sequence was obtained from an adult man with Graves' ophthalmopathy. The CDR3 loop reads CASSFRAQGYEQYF. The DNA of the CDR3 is TGTGCCAGCAGTTTCCGCGCGCAGGGCTACGAGCAGTACTTC.